These 8 T cell receptor beta chains were all obtained from the same sample, sequenced in a study of cytomegalovirus exposure and HLA in healthy donors. Both 60 Vbeta primers and 13 Jbeta primers went into the PCR. Method: immunoSEQ multiplex PCR; TCRdb's copy keeps in-frame clones and lacks some. This sample has 100,000 to 150,000 clones, with 74% found just once. Specimen: PBMCs. The receptors were gathered from a woman aged 45-60 years in good health and CMV-seropositive.

The gene calls are TRBV7-2 and TRBJ2-7; D is possibly TRBD1 (5 bases). Germline CDR1 reads SGHTA; CDR2 reads FQGNSA. Between the trimmed V and J ends, which lost 5 bases and 0 bases, there was a span of 17 bases. This CDR3 has 16 amino acids. CDR3 bases: TGTGCCAGCAGCCCCGGACATTTCCCTAGCTCCTACGAGCAGTACTTC. Translating gives CASSPGHFPSSYEQYF.

The V and J genes are TRBV21-1 and TRBJ1-6; no DNA check was done on the table's D call, TRBD1. TRBV21-1 is described as a pseudogene. The CDR3 is made up of 24 amino acids. CDR3 coding DNA: TGTGCCAGCAGCAACAAAGACCGCGCCCGAATCAGGGTTCGTTGCCCCCTTTGTAATTCACCCCTCCACTTT. Translated: CASSNKDRARIRVRCPLCNSPLHF.

The chain employs TRBV13 and TRBJ1-3; a weak D match, TRBD1 (5 bases). V was pared by 3 bases and J by 0 bases, with 9 bases between. This CDR3 has 15 amino acids. Per the germline V gene, CDR1 is PRHDT and CDR2 is FYEKMQ (reference sequence). The CDR3 DNA follows: TGTGCCAGCAGCTTGAAGGGGCCCTCTGGAAACACCATATATTTT. Translation gives CASSLKGPSGNTIYF.

The chain employs TRBV30 and TRBJ2-2; 7 bases align to TRBD1. CDR1 is GTSNPN and CDR2 is SVGIG in the germline V gene (reference sequence). The V gene end was trimmed by 0 bases and the J gene end by 2 bases; junction bases not matched to a gene: 3. The CDR3 has 15 residues. In DNA, the CDR3 is TGTGCCTGGAGTGTCGGGACAGCAAACACCGGGGAGCTGTTTTTT. Protein sequence: CAWSVGTANTGELFF.

This chain joins TRBV4-3 and TRBJ1-5; no clear D. The CDR3 is 17 amino acids. Trimming removed 0 bases from V and 4 bases from J, with 16 bases in between. Germline V gives CDR1 LGHNA, CDR2 YSLEER. The CDR3 is CASSQDHEASSNQPQHF. The CDR3 nucleotides are TGCGCCAGCAGCCAAGATCATGAGGCCTCTTCAAATCAGCCCCAGCATTTT.

This clone has more than one count but fewer than ten. Its ends do not fully match the called genes, so a read error is possible. The CDR3 DNA sequence: TGTCCCAGCAGTTCAGGGGCTAGCGGGGGAGGGGAGCAGTTCTTC. Residues: CPSSSGASGGGEQFF. The V and J genes are TRBV6-1 and TRBJ2-1; 10 bases are shared with TRBD2. The CDR3 loop spans 15 amino acids. The germline CDR1 and CDR2 sequences are MNHNS and SASEGT.

The J gene is TRBJ2-2, the V gene TRBV7-8, with D uncertain. Germline-derived CDR1 and CDR2 are SGHVS and FQNEAQ. V lost 7 bases and J lost 6, with 9 bases in between. The CDR3 sequence is 12 residues long. The CDR3 DNA sequence: TGTGCCAGCACCCCCCGGGCCGGGGAGCTGTTTTTT. Translated: CASTPRAGELFF.

The V and J genes are TRBV9 and TRBJ1-6, with D unclear. This CDR3 has 15 residues. Germline CDR1 SGDLS, CDR2 YYNGEE. Trimming removed 0 bases from V and 5 bases from J, with 9 bases in between. CDR3 nucleotides: TGTGCCAGCAGCGTAGCCAGAAATAATAATTCACCCCTCCACTTT. Residues: CASSVARNNNSPLHF.